This TCR beta chain was recorded in a study of T cell responses to AZD1222 COVID-19 vaccine. Germline CDR1 reads SEHNR; CDR2 reads FQNEAQ (reference sequence). The CDR3 spans 15 residues. V was shortened by 1 base and J by 6 bases, with 15 bases between the two germline ends. This clone has only a few counts. Here immunoSEQ multiplex PCR was the method, and the copy in TCRdb shows in-frame clones only, minus some. The repertoire holds about 99,000 clones, 85% to 90% seen once, with less than 3.5% in the top ten. The chain combines TRBV7-9 with TRBJ1-2; possibly TRBD1 for D (6 bases). The TCR originated in an adult in good health. The sample was peripheral blood, taken on day 0 of AZD1222 vaccination. The CDR3 nucleotides are TGTGCCAGCAGCTTAGTGGGCAGGGGTCTGGATGGCTACACCTTC. This encodes CASSLVGRGLDGYTF.